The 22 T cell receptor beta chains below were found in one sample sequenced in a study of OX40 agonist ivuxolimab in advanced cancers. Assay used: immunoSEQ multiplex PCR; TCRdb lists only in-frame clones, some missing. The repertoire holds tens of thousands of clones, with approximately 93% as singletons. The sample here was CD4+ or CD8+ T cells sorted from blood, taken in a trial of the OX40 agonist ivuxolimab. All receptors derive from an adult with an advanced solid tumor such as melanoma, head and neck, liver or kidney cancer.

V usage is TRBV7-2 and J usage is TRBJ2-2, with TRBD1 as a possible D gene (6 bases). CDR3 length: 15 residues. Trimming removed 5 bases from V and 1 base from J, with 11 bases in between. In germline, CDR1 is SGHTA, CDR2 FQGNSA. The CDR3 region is CASSATTGNTGELFF. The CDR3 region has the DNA TGTGCCAGCAGCGCCACGACAGGGAACACCGGGGAGCTGTTTTTT.

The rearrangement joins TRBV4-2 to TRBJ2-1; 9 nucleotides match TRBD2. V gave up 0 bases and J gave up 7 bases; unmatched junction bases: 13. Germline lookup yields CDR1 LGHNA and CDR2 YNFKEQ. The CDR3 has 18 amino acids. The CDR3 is CASSQDLGTAGGRNEQFF. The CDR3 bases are TGTGCCAGCAGCCAAGATTTGGGTACGGCGGGGGGGAGGAATGAGCAGTTCTTC.

Written as DNA, the CDR3 is TGTGCCAGCAGTTTATCCCCCAACAGGGGCGTTATCAGCCGGCAGCATTTT. This translates into CASSLSPNRGVISRQHF. This rearrangement joins TRBV27 to TRBJ1-5; 7 positions match TRBD1. Germline V gives CDR1 MNHEY, CDR2 SMNVEV (reference sequence). V lost 0 bases to trimming and J lost 13 bases; unmatched junction nucleotides: 18. CDR3 length: 17 amino acids.

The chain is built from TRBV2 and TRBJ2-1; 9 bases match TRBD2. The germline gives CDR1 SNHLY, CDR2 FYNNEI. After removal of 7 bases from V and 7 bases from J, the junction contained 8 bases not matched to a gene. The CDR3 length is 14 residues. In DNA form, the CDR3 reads TGTGCCAGCAATAAGCTAGCGGGACTGAATGAGCAGTTCTTC. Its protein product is CASNKLAGLNEQFF.

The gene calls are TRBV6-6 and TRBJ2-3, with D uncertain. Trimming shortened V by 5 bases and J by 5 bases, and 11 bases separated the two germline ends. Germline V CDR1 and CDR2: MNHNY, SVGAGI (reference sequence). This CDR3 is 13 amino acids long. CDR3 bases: TGTGCCAGCAGTCCGCCCCTTGTAGATACGCAGTATTTT. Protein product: CASSPPLVDTQYF.

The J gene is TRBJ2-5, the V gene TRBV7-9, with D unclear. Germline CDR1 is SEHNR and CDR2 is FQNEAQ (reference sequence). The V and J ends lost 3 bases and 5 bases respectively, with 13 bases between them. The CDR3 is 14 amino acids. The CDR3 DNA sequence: TGTGCCAGCAGCTTCATGGCCGGGCCGGAGACCCAGTACTTC. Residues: CASSFMAGPETQYF.

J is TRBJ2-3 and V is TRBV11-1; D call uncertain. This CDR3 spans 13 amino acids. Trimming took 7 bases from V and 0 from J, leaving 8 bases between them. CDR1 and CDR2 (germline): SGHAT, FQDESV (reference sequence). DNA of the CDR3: TGTGCCAGCACCCAATTCAGCACAGATACGCAGTATTTT. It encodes CASTQFSTDTQYF.

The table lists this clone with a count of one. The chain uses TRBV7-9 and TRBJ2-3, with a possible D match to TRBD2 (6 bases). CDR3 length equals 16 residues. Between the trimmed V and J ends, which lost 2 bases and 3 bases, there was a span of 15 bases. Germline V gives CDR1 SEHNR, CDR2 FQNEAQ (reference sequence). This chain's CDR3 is CASSLQGLGLTDTQYF. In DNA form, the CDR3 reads TGTGCCAGCAGCTTACAGGGACTCGGGTTAACAGATACGCAGTATTTT.

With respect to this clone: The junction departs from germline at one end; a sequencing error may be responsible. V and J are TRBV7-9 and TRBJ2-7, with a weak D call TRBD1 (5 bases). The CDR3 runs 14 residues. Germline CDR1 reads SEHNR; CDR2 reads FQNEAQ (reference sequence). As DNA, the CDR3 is TGTGTCAGCAGCTTACAACAGGAGTCCTACGAGCAGTACTTC. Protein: CVSSLQQESYEQYF.

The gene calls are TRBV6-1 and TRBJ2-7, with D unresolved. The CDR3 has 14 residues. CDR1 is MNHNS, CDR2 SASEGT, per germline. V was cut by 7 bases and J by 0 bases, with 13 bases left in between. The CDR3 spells CASNHPSRSYEQYF. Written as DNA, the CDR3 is TGTGCCAGCAATCATCCGTCCCGCTCCTACGAGCAGTACTTC.

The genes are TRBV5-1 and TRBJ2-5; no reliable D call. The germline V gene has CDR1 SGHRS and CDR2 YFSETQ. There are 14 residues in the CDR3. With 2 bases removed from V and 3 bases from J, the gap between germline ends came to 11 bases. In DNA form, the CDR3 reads TGCGCCAGCAGCTTCAATCGCGCGGAAGAGACCCAGTACTTC. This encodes CASSFNRAEETQYF.

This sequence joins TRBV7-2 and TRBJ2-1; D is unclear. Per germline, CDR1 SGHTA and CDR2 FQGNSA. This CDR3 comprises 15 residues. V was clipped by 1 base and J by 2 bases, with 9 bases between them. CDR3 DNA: TGTGCCAGCAGCTTAGAGAGTGCAGCCTACAATGAGCAGTTCTTC. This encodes CASSLESAAYNEQFF. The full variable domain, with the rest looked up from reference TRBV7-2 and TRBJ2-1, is GAGVSQSPSNKVTEKGKDVELRCDPISGHTALYWYRQSLGQGLEFLIYFQGNSAPDKSGLPSDRFSAERTGGSVSTLTIQRTQQEDSAVYLCASSLESAAYNEQFFGPGTRLTVL.

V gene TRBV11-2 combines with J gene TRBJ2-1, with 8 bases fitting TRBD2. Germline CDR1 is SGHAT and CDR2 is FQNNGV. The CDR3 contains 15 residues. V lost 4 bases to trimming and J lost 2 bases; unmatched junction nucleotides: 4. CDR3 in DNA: TGTGCCAGCAGCTCCGGACTAGCCACCTACAATGAGCAGTTCTTC. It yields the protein CASSSGLATYNEQFF.

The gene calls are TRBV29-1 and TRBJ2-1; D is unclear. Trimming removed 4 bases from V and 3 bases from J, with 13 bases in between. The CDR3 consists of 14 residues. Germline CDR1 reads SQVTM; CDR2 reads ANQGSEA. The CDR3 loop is CSVGLWGFYNEQFF. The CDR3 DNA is TGCAGCGTTGGATTGTGGGGATTCTACAATGAGCAGTTCTTC.

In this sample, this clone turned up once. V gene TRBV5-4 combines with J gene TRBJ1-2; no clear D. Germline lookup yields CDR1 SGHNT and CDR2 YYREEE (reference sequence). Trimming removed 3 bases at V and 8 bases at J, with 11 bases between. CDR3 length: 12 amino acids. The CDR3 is CASSSRTGGYTF. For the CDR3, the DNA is TGTGCCAGCAGCTCGAGGACCGGGGGCTACACCTTC.

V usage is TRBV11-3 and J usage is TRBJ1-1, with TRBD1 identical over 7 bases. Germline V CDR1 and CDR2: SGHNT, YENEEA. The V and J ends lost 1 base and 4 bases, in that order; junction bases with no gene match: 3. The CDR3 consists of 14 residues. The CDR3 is CASSLGQGGTEAFF. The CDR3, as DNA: TGTGCCAGCAGCTTAGGACAGGGAGGCACTGAAGCTTTCTTT.

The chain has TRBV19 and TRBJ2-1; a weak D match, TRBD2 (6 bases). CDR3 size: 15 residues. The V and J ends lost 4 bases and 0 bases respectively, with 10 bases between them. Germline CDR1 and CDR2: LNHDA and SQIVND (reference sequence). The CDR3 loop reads CASSKTGVSYNEQFF. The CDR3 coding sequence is TGTGCCAGTAGTAAGACGGGGGTCTCCTACAATGAGCAGTTCTTC. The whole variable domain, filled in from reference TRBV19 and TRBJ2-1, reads DGGITQSPKYLFRKEGQNVTLSCEQNLNHDAMYWYRQDPGQGLRLIYYSQIVNDFQKGDIAEGYSVSREKKESFPLTVTSAQKNPTAFYLCASSKTGVSYNEQFFGPGTRLTVL.

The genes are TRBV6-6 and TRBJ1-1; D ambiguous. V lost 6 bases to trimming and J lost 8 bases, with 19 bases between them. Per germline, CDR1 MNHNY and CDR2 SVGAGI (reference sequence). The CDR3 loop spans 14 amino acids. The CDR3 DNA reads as TGTGCCAGCAGCCGCCCCCTCCCTAGTCAAGAAGCTTTCTTT. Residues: CASSRPLPSQEAFF.

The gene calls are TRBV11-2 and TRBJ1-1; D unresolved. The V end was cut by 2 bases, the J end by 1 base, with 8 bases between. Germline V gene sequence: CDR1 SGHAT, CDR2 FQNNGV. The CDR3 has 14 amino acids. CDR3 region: CASSLLWGNTEAFF. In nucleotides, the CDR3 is TGTGCCAGCAGCTTACTTTGGGGGAACACTGAAGCTTTCTTT.

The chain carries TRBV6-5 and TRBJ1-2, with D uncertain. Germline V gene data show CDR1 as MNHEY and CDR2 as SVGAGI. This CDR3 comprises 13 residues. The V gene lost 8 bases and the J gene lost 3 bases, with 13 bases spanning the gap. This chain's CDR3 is CASGGRPHYGYTF. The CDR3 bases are TGTGCCAGCGGAGGCAGGCCGCACTATGGCTACACCTTC.

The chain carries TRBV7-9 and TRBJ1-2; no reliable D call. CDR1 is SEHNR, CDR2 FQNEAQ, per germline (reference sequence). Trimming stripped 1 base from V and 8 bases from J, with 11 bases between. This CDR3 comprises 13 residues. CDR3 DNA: TGTGCCAGCAGCTTAGGTCGCGATCGGGGCTACACCTTC. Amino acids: CASSLGRDRGYTF.

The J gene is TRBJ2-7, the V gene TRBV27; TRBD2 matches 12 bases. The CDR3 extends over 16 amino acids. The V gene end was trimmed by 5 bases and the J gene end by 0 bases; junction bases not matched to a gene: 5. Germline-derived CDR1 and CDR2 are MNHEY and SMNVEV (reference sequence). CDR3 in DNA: TGTGCCAGCAGTCCCGGGACTAGCGGGTACTCCTACGAGCAGTACTTC. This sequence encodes CASSPGTSGYSYEQYF.